Listed here are 5 T cell receptor beta chains from one sample, sequenced in a study of blood T cell repertoires in COVID-19. Profiled with immunoSEQ multiplex PCR; TCRdb holds only in-frame clones, not every one. The sample shows roughly 380,000 clones, roughly 90% of them seen only once. What was sequenced was peripheral blood. Receptors originate from a woman aged 40 to 50 with COVID-19, enrolled during active disease.

This clone was picked up a small number of times. This rearrangement joins TRBV7-9 to TRBJ2-7; TRBD1 agrees at 7 bases. The CDR3 covers 17 residues. CDR1 and CDR2 (germline): SEHNR, FQNEAQ (reference sequence). The V gene end was trimmed by 2 bases and the J gene end by 2 bases; junction bases not matched to a gene: 12. CDR3: CASSLMGVTGTPYEQYF. As DNA, the CDR3 is TGTGCCAGCAGCTTAATGGGGGTGACAGGGACCCCCTACGAGCAGTACTTC.

V and J are TRBV15 and TRBJ2-2, with D possibly TRBD1 on 7 matching bases. The length of the CDR3 is 16 residues. V dropped 5 bases and J dropped 4 bases, with 17 bases sitting between them. Per germline, CDR1 LNHNV and CDR2 YYDKDF (reference sequence). The DNA for the CDR3 is TGTGCCACCAGCCCCCAGACAGGGAGGCTCACCGGGGAGCTGTTTTTT. This sequence encodes CATSPQTGRLTGELFF.

The sample holds one count of this clone. V and J are TRBV5-4 and TRBJ1-1; no reliable D call. Germline CDR1 reads SGHNT; CDR2 reads YYREEE (reference sequence). With 5 bases removed from V and 1 base from J, the gap between germline ends came to 12 bases. This CDR3 spans 14 amino acids. The CDR3 is CASRRSGENTEAFF. In nucleotides, the CDR3 is TGTGCCAGCAGACGCTCGGGAGAGAACACTGAAGCTTTCTTT.

In regard to this clone: One end of the junction is discordant with germline, which a read error may explain. The sample has other DNA sequences that encode this CDR3 too. This chain uses TRBV11-3 with TRBJ2-7; tentatively, D is TRBD1 (6 bases). The length of the CDR3 is 14 residues. In germline, CDR1 is SGHNT, CDR2 YENEEA. The CDR3 spells CASSLTGKAYEQYF. CDR3 nucleotides: TGCGCCAGCAGCCTCACAGGGAAGGCGTACGAGCAGTACTTC.

J is TRBJ1-1 and V is TRBV5-4; 11 nucleotides match TRBD1. Germline V CDR1 and CDR2: SGHNT, YYREEE (reference sequence). V was pared by 4 bases and J by 3 bases, with 8 bases of the junction left unmatched. This CDR3 spans 16 amino acids. CDR3 region: CASSPGTGGKDTEAFF. For the CDR3, the DNA is TGTGCCAGCAGCCCCGGGACAGGGGGTAAGGACACTGAAGCTTTCTTT.